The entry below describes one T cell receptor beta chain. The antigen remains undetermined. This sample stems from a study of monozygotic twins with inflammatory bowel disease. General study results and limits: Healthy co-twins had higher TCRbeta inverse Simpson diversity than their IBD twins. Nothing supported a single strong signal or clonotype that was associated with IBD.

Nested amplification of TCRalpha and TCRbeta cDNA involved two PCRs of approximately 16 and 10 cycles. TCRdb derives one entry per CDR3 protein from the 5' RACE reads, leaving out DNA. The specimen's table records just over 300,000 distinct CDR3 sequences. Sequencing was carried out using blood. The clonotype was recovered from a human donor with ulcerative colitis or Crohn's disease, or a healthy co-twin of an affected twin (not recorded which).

This CDR3 reads CASSLSGLPTEAFF. V usage is TRBV28 and J usage is TRBJ1-1. Germline-derived CDR1 and CDR2 are MDHEN and SYDVKM. This CDR3 spans 14 amino acids.